This T cell receptor (beta chain) was sequenced in a study of blood T cell repertoires in COVID-19. Study at large: Samples of COVID-19 (acute and convalescent) were obtained from the United States, Italy and Spain. Sample material is recorded as cDNA or gDNA derived from T cells, B-cell-depleted T cells, or PBMCs.

In the original workflow: Cell counts per sample came from amplifying reference gene primers. Libraries were prepared by immunoSEQ multiplex PCR; TCRdb keeps only in-frame clonotypes and omits some of them. V, J and clone size reflect that table, while D and trimming were determined from the DNA. The sample lists about 140,000 clones, around nine tenths seen once, with 5.4% in the top ten. The receptor comes from a human donor in a cohort sampled during active COVID-19. Material: peripheral blood.

The CDR3 region is CSVEVGIEAAGGNYEQYF. The CDR3 DNA is TGCAGCGTTGAAGTAGGTATCGAGGCAGCGGGAGGTAACTACGAGCAGTACTTC. This rearrangement joins TRBV29-1 to TRBJ2-7; 9 bases match TRBD2. The CDR3 is 18 amino acids. CDR1 is SQVTM, CDR2 ANQGSEA, per germline. Trimming removed 1 base from V and 3 bases from J; junction bases left unmatched: 16.